One and the same sample provided the 31 T cell receptor beta chains below, sequenced in a study of blood T cells in healthy people across ages. Then a second PCR, running about 7 to 11 cycles, was carried out with a sample-barcoded 5' primer and a J-beta primer mix. TCRdb fed the 5' RACE reads into MiXCR, producing one record per CDR3 protein. Of around 800,000 distinct CDR3 sequences listed, around 68% are singletons. Input material: blood. The receptors here all came from a man aged 25 to 45 in good health.

This clonotype was detected a few times. This chain links TRBV28 with TRBJ2-7; TRBD1 matches at 9 bases. The CDR3 totals 13 residues. Trimming cost V 8 bases and J 4 bases; bases outside gene matches: 6. Germline CDR1 reads MDHEN; CDR2 reads SYDVKM. This CDR3 reads CASQGDREYEQYF. Written as DNA, the CDR3 is TGTGCCAGCCAGGGGGACAGGGAGTACGAGCAGTACTTC.

The chain joins TRBV20-1 to TRBJ2-7, with D unresolved. Germline assignment: CDR1 DFQATT and CDR2 SNEGSKA (reference sequence). This CDR3 contains 15 residues. Trimming pared 4 bases from V and 2 bases from J, leaving 18 bases between. CDR3 protein: CSAIGLSTPPYEQYF. DNA of the CDR3: TGCAGTGCTATTGGCCTATCAACACCTCCCTACGAGCAGTACTTC.

This chain connects TRBV20-1 to TRBJ1-4; 8 bases map to TRBD1. V gave up 0 bases and J gave up 7 bases; unmatched junction bases: 7. Germline CDR1 and CDR2: DFQATT and SNEGSKA (reference sequence). This CDR3 has 15 residues. The CDR3 DNA sequence: TGCAGTGCTAGAGATACCCAGGGGGCTCTTGAAAAACTGTTTTTT. Translating it yields CSARDTQGALEKLFF.

This chain links TRBV7-9 with TRBJ2-1; 9 nucleotides line up with TRBD2. The junction had 11 bases not matched to a gene; V was cut back by 5 bases and J by 6 bases. The germline gives CDR1 SEHNR, CDR2 FQNEAQ (reference sequence). The CDR3 runs 16 residues. The CDR3 nucleotides are TGTGCCAGCAGCCCGCGCTTAGCGGGGGCGGCCAATGAGCAGTTCTTC. Translation gives CASSPRLAGAANEQFF. The complete variable domain, with remaining parts taken from reference TRBV7-9 and TRBJ2-1, reads DTGVSQNPRHKITKRGQNVTFRCDPISEHNRLYWYRQTLGQGPEFLTYFQNEAQLEKSRLLSDRFSAERPKGSFSTLEIQRTEQGDSAMYLCASSPRLAGAANEQFFGPGTRLTVL.

The V and J genes are TRBV9 and TRBJ2-7, with D unclear. The CDR3 sequence is 14 residues long. V lost 2 bases to trimming and J lost 0 bases, with 9 bases between them. The germline V gene encodes CDR1 SGDLS and CDR2 YYNGEE. Written as DNA, the CDR3 is TGTGCCAGCAGCGTCGGAACCCCCTCCTACGAGCAGTACTTC. It specifies CASSVGTPSYEQYF.

V usage is TRBV7-3 and J usage is TRBJ2-1, with 10 bases aligning to TRBD1. V shed 3 bases, J shed 8 bases, and the junction held 7 bases outside the gene matches. Germline V gene data show CDR1 as SGHTA and CDR2 as FQGTGA. CDR3 length: 15 residues. The CDR3 coding sequence is TGTGCCAGCAGCTTCCAGGGACAGGGGCTAGATGAGCAGTTCTTC. The encoded protein is CASSFQGQGLDEQFF. Variable domain in full (rest from reference TRBV7-3 and TRBJ2-1): GAGVSQTPSNKVTEKGKYVELRCDPISGHTALYWYRQSLGQGPEFLIYFQGTGAADDSGLPNDRFFAVRPEGSVSTLKIQRTERGDSAVYLCASSFQGQGLDEQFFGPGTRLTVL.

The V call is TRBV7-2, the J call TRBJ2-5; D gene uncertain. Per the germline V gene, CDR1 is SGHTA and CDR2 is FQGNSA. The V gene lost 5 bases and the J gene lost 2 bases, with 15 bases spanning the gap. The CDR3 totals 15 residues. The CDR3 loop is CASSRPGRQQETQYF. The DNA of the CDR3 is TGTGCCAGCAGCCGCCCGGGTAGGCAACAAGAGACCCAGTACTTC.

The V gene is TRBV9, the J gene TRBJ2-1; 8 bases line up with TRBD2. Germline V gene sequence: CDR1 SGDLS, CDR2 YYNGEE. V shed 0 bases, J shed 5 bases, and the junction held 4 bases outside the gene matches. The CDR3 length is 15 residues. CDR3 loop: CASSVDGTRHNEQFF. The CDR3 DNA follows: TGTGCCAGCAGCGTAGATGGGACTAGACACAATGAGCAGTTCTTC.

V usage is TRBV7-2 and J usage is TRBJ1-6; the match to TRBD1 covers 7 bases. The V segment lost 3 bases and the J segment 0 bases; nucleotides outside the gene matches: 5. Germline assignment: CDR1 SGHTA and CDR2 FQGNSA. This CDR3 is built from 17 residues. Here the CDR3 DNA reads TGTGCCAGCAGCTTCCTGCAGGGGGACTCCTATAATTCACCCCTCCACTTT. Amino acids: CASSFLQGDSYNSPLHF.

V gene TRBV7-2 combines with J gene TRBJ2-4; D not certain. Germline V lookup: CDR1 SGHTA, CDR2 FQGNSA. The V gene lost 3 bases and the J gene lost 1 base, with 7 bases spanning the gap. CDR3 length equals 14 residues. The CDR3 sequence: CASSFGWAKNIQYF. CDR3 in DNA: TGTGCCAGCAGCTTCGGGTGGGCCAAAAACATTCAGTACTTC.

The count of this clonotype is one. The chain combines TRBV6-5 with TRBJ1-5, with 7 bases aligning to TRBD1. Germline V gives CDR1 MNHEY, CDR2 SVGAGI. The CDR3 has 16 amino acids. J gave up 4 bases and V 6 bases, and 12 bases lay outside the gene matches. CDR3 loop: CASSPFGQEFNQPQHF. CDR3 in DNA: TGTGCCAGCAGCCCCTTCGGACAGGAATTTAATCAGCCCCAGCATTTT.

This chain joins TRBV7-2 and TRBJ2-5; 11 nucleotides match TRBD2. With V trimmed by 5 bases and J by 1 base, 6 bases remained unmatched. Looked up from germline, CDR1 is SGHTA and CDR2 is FQGNSA. The CDR3 length is 16 residues. DNA for the CDR3: TGTGCCAGCAGCCTTGGACTAGCGGGTACCCAAGAGACCCAGTACTTC. As protein: CASSLGLAGTQETQYF.

This rearrangement joins TRBV27 to TRBJ2-7, with D perhaps TRBD1 (5 bases). Germline values: CDR1 MNHEY, CDR2 SMNVEV (reference sequence). Trimming pared 5 bases from V and 4 bases from J, leaving 15 bases between. CDR3 length: 14 residues. CDR3 in DNA: TGTGCCAGCAGTCCTATATTCAGGGTTTACGAGCAGTACTTC. This translates into CASSPIFRVYEQYF.

The V call is TRBV11-1, the J call TRBJ2-1; D could derive from TRBD1 or TRBD2 (5 bases each). Trimming stripped 6 bases from V and 8 bases from J, with 17 bases between. CDR1 SGHAT and CDR2 FQDESV come from the germline V gene (reference sequence). The CDR3 is 14 residues long. CDR3 DNA: TGTGCCAGCAGACCGGGACCAGGAGGCTATGAGCAGTTCTTC. It encodes CASRPGPGGYEQFF.

On this clonotype itself: This clone may be a read error of a much larger clone one base away. The J gene is TRBJ2-3, the V gene TRBV6-2 or TRBV6-3; D is tentatively TRBD1 or TRBD2 (6 bases each). Looked up from germline, CDR1 is MNHEY and CDR2 is SVGEGT. CDR3 size: 16 residues. The V end was cut by 5 bases, the J end by 4 bases, with 19 bases between. The CDR3: CASSRRGAFSADTQYF. Here the CDR3 DNA reads TGTGCCAGCAGTCGGAGGGGGGCCTTCTCCGCAGATACGCAGTATTTT.

This clonotype appeared once. V usage is TRBV5-1 and J usage is TRBJ2-7; D may be TRBD2 (6 bases). Trimming pared 0 bases from V and 1 base from J, leaving 11 bases between. Per the germline V gene, CDR1 is SGHRS and CDR2 is YFSETQ. The CDR3 contains 15 residues. The CDR3 nucleotides read TGCGCCAGCAGCTTGGTGGGGGGACGGTCCTACGAGCAGTACTTC. Translation gives CASSLVGGRSYEQYF.

Regarding this clonotype: The junction shows a germline mismatch at one end, possibly a read error. The chain is built from TRBV28 and TRBJ2-7; 8 bases map to TRBD2. The tail of the sequence fits TRBJ2-5 better, so the J call may be wrong. The CDR3 is made up of 15 amino acids. Germline CDR1 reads MDHEN; CDR2 reads SYDVKM. CDR3 region: CACSLPGRGEETQYF. Written as DNA, the CDR3 is TGTGCCTGCAGTTTACCAGGGCGGGGGGAAGAGACCCAGTACTTC.

This clonotype was picked up a small number of times. The chain is built from TRBV28 and TRBJ2-1; 11 bases map to TRBD2. In germline, CDR1 is MDHEN, CDR2 SYDVKM. The CDR3 is 21 residues long. The junction had 22 bases not matched to a gene; V was cut back by 4 bases and J by 5 bases. CDR3 sequence: CASSSPLFGLAGGRYDNEQFF. The CDR3 DNA reads as TGTGCCAGCAGTTCCCCCTTGTTTGGCCTAGCGGGGGGCCGGTACGACAATGAGCAGTTCTTC. Full variable domain (missing parts from reference TRBV28 and TRBJ2-1): DVKVTQSSRYLVKRTGEKVFLECVQDMDHENMFWYRQDPGLGLRLIYFSYDVKMKEKGDIPEGYSVSREKKERFSLILESASTNQTSMYLCASSSPLFGLAGGRYDNEQFFGPGTRLTVL.

This clonotype came up a few times. V is TRBV10-3 and J is TRBJ2-1; perhaps TRBD1 as D (6 bases). Germline V lookup: CDR1 ENHRY, CDR2 SYGVKD. CDR3 length equals 12 residues. V was pared by 7 bases and J by 5 bases, with 9 bases between. The CDR3: CAIKRQDNEQFF. The CDR3 DNA sequence: TGTGCCATCAAACGACAGGACAATGAGCAGTTCTTC.

This clonotype was seen only a few times. CDR3 nucleotide sequence: TGTGCCAGCAGCCAAGTAAAAGACGAGCAGTACTTC. Protein sequence: CASSQVKDEQYF. The V gene is TRBV4-2, the J gene TRBJ2-7; D is uncertain. The CDR3 contains 12 residues. CDR1 is LGHNA, CDR2 YNFKEQ, per germline. V lost 1 base to trimming and J lost 5 bases, with 6 bases between them.

The chain joins TRBV6-2 or TRBV6-3 to TRBJ2-1; D remains ambiguous. The CDR3 spans 12 residues. Trimming stripped 2 bases from V and 6 bases from J, with 5 bases between. Germline CDR1 reads MNHEY; CDR2 reads SVGEGT. For the CDR3, the DNA is TGTGCCAGCAGTTACAGGCCCAATGAGCAGTTCTTC. Protein sequence: CASSYRPNEQFF.

This clonotype showed up just once. This sequence joins TRBV9 and TRBJ2-2, with 7 bases aligning to TRBD1. The CDR3 has 13 amino acids. Germline CDR1 is SGDLS and CDR2 is YYNGEE. The junction had 2 bases not matched to a gene; V was cut back by 3 bases and J by 6 bases. CDR3 in DNA: TGTGCCAGCAGCGACACAGGGGCCGGGGAGCTGTTTTTT. Protein product: CASSDTGAGELFF. The full variable domain, with the rest looked up from reference TRBV9 and TRBJ2-2, is DSGVTQTPKHLITATGQRVTLRCSPRSGDLSVYWYQQSLDQGLQFLIQYYNGEERAKGNILERFSAQQFPDLHSELNLSSLELGDSALYFCASSDTGAGELFFGEGSRLTVL.

This clonotype showed up just a few times. The gene calls are TRBV12-3 or TRBV12-4 and TRBJ2-5; D is ambiguous. Trimming removed 0 bases from V and 2 bases from J, with 7 bases in between. The CDR3 has 14 amino acids. CDR3 DNA: TGTGCCAGCAGTTTAGCGCGTTATCAAGAGACCCAGTACTTC. It is translated as CASSLARYQETQYF.

This clonotype was seen only a few times. The chain couples TRBV7-9 to TRBJ2-7, with D tentatively TRBD1 (5 bases). The CDR3 is made up of 14 amino acids. The ends were cut back, 4 bases at V and 4 bases at J, with 14 bases in the middle. CDR1 SEHNR and CDR2 FQNEAQ come from the germline V gene (reference sequence). The CDR3 spells CASSSTGPYYEQYF. The CDR3, as DNA: TGTGCCAGCAGCTCCACAGGACCATATTACGAGCAGTACTTC.

This clonotype was observed once. This chain joins TRBV7-9 and TRBJ2-6; D is possibly TRBD1 (5 bases). The V end was cut by 5 bases, the J end by 4 bases, with 12 bases between. The CDR3 loop spans 15 amino acids. Germline CDR1 SEHNR, CDR2 FQNEAQ (reference sequence). The CDR3: CASSGQTRGANVLTF. In DNA, the CDR3 is TGTGCCAGCAGCGGACAAACCAGGGGGGCCAACGTCCTGACTTTC.

This clonotype was found once. The rearrangement links TRBV27 to TRBJ2-5; no clear D gene. The CDR3 runs to 14 residues. Trimming pared 3 bases from V and 0 bases from J, leaving 8 bases between. Germline CDR1 reads MNHEY; CDR2 reads SMNVEV (reference sequence). The CDR3 DNA sequence: TGTGCCAGCAGTTTGGTGTCAAACCAAGAGACCCAGTACTTC. Encoded protein: CASSLVSNQETQYF.

The chain joins TRBV2 to TRBJ2-7, with D possibly being TRBD2 (6 bases). V lost 3 bases and J lost 4, with 28 bases in between. The CDR3 loop spans 19 amino acids. Germline CDR1 reads SNHLY; CDR2 reads FYNNEI. The CDR3 region has the DNA TGTGCCAGCAGTGATAGCGGAATGGTCATTTTGGACCCCAGGTACGAGCAGTACTTC. Its protein product is CASSDSGMVILDPRYEQYF.

The J gene is TRBJ2-2, the V gene TRBV3-1, with D possibly being TRBD2 (6 bases). Per the germline V gene, CDR1 is LGHDT and CDR2 is YNNKEL (reference sequence). Between the trimmed V and J ends, which lost 3 bases and 4 bases, there was a span of 12 bases. The CDR3 has 15 amino acids. DNA for the CDR3: TGTGCCAGCAGCCACCCCGGGAGCAGCACCGGGGAGCTGTTTTTT. Its protein product is CASSHPGSSTGELFF.

Here the CDR3 DNA reads TGCGCCAGCAGCCGGCAGGCAGGGAACCAAAACATTCAGTACTTC. Translating gives CASSRQAGNQNIQYF. The V gene is TRBV4-3, the J gene TRBJ2-4; D may be TRBD1 (5 bases). This CDR3 is built from 15 residues. Trimming took 4 bases from V and 5 from J, leaving 15 bases between them. Germline V gene sequence: CDR1 LGHNA, CDR2 YSLEER.

This clonotype turned up a few times. This rearrangement joins TRBV7-2 to TRBJ1-2; no clear D gene. V shed 5 bases and J shed 1 base, with 17 bases lying between them. CDR1 and CDR2 from the germline V gene are SGHTA and FQGNSA. The CDR3 spans 16 residues. The CDR3 region has the DNA TGTGCCAGCAGCCCTAGAGGCGGCCATTATAACTATGGCTACACCTTC. This sequence encodes CASSPRGGHYNYGYTF.

The J gene is TRBJ1-6, the V gene TRBV5-5, with 7 nucleotides matching TRBD1. V was pared by 0 bases and J by 9 bases, with 12 bases of the junction left unmatched. This CDR3 has 17 residues. Germline V CDR1 and CDR2: SGHKS, YYEKEE (reference sequence). The CDR3 region is CASSLAYRDRVLSPLHF. CDR3 coding DNA: TGTGCCAGCAGCTTGGCCTATCGAGACAGGGTACTTTCACCCCTCCACTTT.